The entry below gives a single TCR beta chain sequence along with its context. Its antigen is unidentified. These data are taken from a study of beta chain features in type 1 diabetes. Findings of the study overall: Patients with type 1 diabetes carried fewer insertions and had more deletions at their VDJ junctions. Relative to healthy donors, patients appeared to have naive, central memory and Treg TCRB repertoires that were more similar. Shortening that was moderate but significant affected the TCRB CDR3s of Type 1 diabetes patients in all four CD4+ subsets.

CDR1 is SGHRS, CDR2 YFSETQ, per germline. V gave up 3 bases and J gave up 4 bases; unmatched junction bases: 3. The CDR3 length is 14 residues. The entirety of the isolated RNA underwent reverse transcription, so expressed TCRB transcripts were sequenced. The repertoire was sequenced with immunoSEQ multiplex PCR; TCRdb's copy has only in-frame clones and lacks some. The table includes around 250,000 clones, around 13% detected once. Material: naive CD4+ T cells from blood. This clonotype was obtained from a man aged 25 to 40 with type 1 diabetes. This chain uses TRBV5-1 with TRBJ2-5, with TRBD1 identical over 10 bases. The CDR3 bases are TGCGCCAGCAGCTCGGACAGGGGGATAGAGACCCAGTACTTC. Protein product: CASSSDRGIETQYF.